This TCR beta chain derives from a study of blood T cell repertoires in COVID-19. Turning to the study itself: Spain, Italy and the United States supplied samples that represented acute and convalescent COVID-19.

The CDR3 runs to 15 residues. CDR1 and CDR2 (germline): LGHNA, YSLEER. As concerns this clone: At one boundary the junction diverges from the germline segment, which might be a read error.

Sequencing was performed with immunoSEQ multiplex PCR; in TCRdb, only in-frame clones are kept and a portion is missing. The table includes about 280,000 clones, approximately 85% detected once. The TCR sequence derives from a man between 18 and 35 years old with active or convalescent COVID-19. This chain uses TRBV4-3 with TRBJ2-1, with 7 nucleotides matching TRBD2. The sequencing sample was made of peripheral blood. CDR3 bases: TGCGCCCGCAGCCGGGGGGTACCTACCTACAATGAGCAGTTCTTC. It is translated as CARSRGVPTYNEQFF.